This entry lists 27 T cell receptor beta chains sequenced from one sample in a study of cytomegalovirus exposure and HLA in healthy donors. Repertoires were generated with immunoSEQ multiplex PCR, while TCRdb's copy carries only in-frame clones and drops some. The sample carries 250,000 to 300,000 clones, 90% recorded once. The source material was PBMCs. The receptors derive from a woman aged 18-29 years in good health and CMV-seronegative.

The chain recombines TRBV7-9 with TRBJ1-2, with a weak D call TRBD1 (5 bases). Trimming left V 0 bases short and J 3 bases short, with 20 bases between. In germline, CDR1 is SEHNR, CDR2 FQNEAQ (reference sequence). CDR3 length equals 18 residues. CDR3 bases: TGTGCCAGCAGCTTAGCGCCAGGCCGGGCAGGGAATTACTATGGCTACACCTTC. This codes for CASSLAPGRAGNYYGYTF.

V is TRBV5-6 and J is TRBJ1-2; TRBD1 is a possible D gene (5 bases). V lost 0 bases and J 5 bases, leaving 11 bases between the germline ends. The CDR3 loop spans 14 amino acids. CDR1 and CDR2 from the germline V gene are SGHDT and YYEEEE. The CDR3 region has the DNA TGTGCCAGCAGCTTGGGACAGCCATCTTATGGCTACACCTTC. Translated: CASSLGQPSYGYTF.

The CDR3 DNA is TGCAGCGTTGTCCGCGGGGCCTACGAGCAGTACTTC. This translates into CSVVRGAYEQYF. The rearrangement links TRBV29-1 to TRBJ2-7, with a weak D call TRBD2 (6 bases). The CDR3 is 12 amino acids. Germline V gene lookup returns CDR1 SQVTM and CDR2 ANQGSEA. With 4 bases removed from V and 2 bases from J, the gap between germline ends came to 9 bases.

This sequence joins TRBV11-2 and TRBJ1-4; D possibly corresponds to TRBD1 (5 bases). This CDR3 contains 15 residues. Germline CDR1 reads SGHAT; CDR2 reads FQNNGV. The germline V and J ends were trimmed by 5 bases and 8 bases, with 18 bases remaining between them. The CDR3 spells CASSPTVRESEKLFF. The CDR3 DNA sequence: TGTGCCAGCAGCCCCACGGTCAGGGAATCAGAAAAACTGTTTTTT. Full variable domain (rest looked up from reference TRBV11-2 and TRBJ1-4): EAGVAQSPRYKIIEKRQSVAFWCNPISGHATLYWYQQILGQGPKLLIQFQNNGVVDDSQLPKDRFSAERLKGVDSTLKIQPAKLEDSAVYLCASSPTVRESEKLFFGSGTQLSVL.

This clone was detected only once. The chain couples TRBV15 to TRBJ2-1; D unresolved. This CDR3 is 12 amino acids long. Germline CDR1 reads LNHNV; CDR2 reads YYDKDF (reference sequence). V was trimmed by 1 base and J by 5 bases, leaving 3 bases between them. The CDR3 DNA reads TGTGCCACCAGCAGAGTAGACAATGAGCAGTTCTTC. This encodes CATSRVDNEQFF.

V and J are TRBV9 and TRBJ2-1; the D gene is possibly TRBD2 (6 bases). Per germline, CDR1 SGDLS and CDR2 YYNGEE. V was shortened by 3 bases and J by 4 bases, with 20 bases between the two germline ends. This CDR3 spans 17 amino acids. The CDR3 is CASSGPEGYVRYNEQFF. DNA of the CDR3: TGTGCCAGCAGCGGGCCGGAGGGTTATGTAAGGTACAATGAGCAGTTCTTC.

The rearrangement uses TRBV28 and TRBJ1-6; D may be TRBD1 (6 bases). V lost 2 bases and J lost 6, with 17 bases in between. CDR3 length: 17 amino acids. Germline V gives CDR1 MDHEN, CDR2 SYDVKM. CDR3 DNA sequence: TGTGCCAGCAGTTTAAACTCTTGGACAGAAAGTAATTCACCCCTCCACTTT. The encoded protein is CASSLNSWTESNSPLHF.

The genes are TRBV11-3 and TRBJ2-2; 9 nucleotides agree with TRBD2. The germline V gene encodes CDR1 SGHNT and CDR2 YENEEA. The CDR3 loop spans 15 amino acids. With V trimmed by 5 bases and J by 7 bases, 8 bases remained unmatched. The CDR3 region is CASSRSGGYGGELFF. For the CDR3, the DNA is TGTGCCAGCAGCCGTAGCGGGGGCTACGGCGGGGAGCTGTTTTTT.

This chain uses TRBV5-1 with TRBJ2-3; 9 nucleotides align to TRBD2. Germline V gene data show CDR1 as SGHRS and CDR2 as YFSETQ. CDR3 length equals 17 residues. Unmatched junction bases numbered 11, after V lost 4 bases and J lost 2 bases. Here the CDR3 reads CASSPARTSDTTDTQYF. CDR3 nucleotides: TGCGCCAGCAGCCCGGCCAGGACTAGCGATACCACAGATACGCAGTATTTT.

This chain joins TRBV18 and TRBJ1-4, with no clear D. V lost 3 bases and J lost 8, with 13 bases in between. The CDR3 loop spans 14 amino acids. The germline V gene has CDR1 KGHSH and CDR2 LQKENI. The CDR3 DNA reads as TGTGCCAGCTCACCCGCACTTCGGGAAGAAAAACTGTTTTTT. It specifies CASSPALREEKLFF.

The chain couples TRBV4-3 to TRBJ2-1; D gene uncertain. The V gene's germline CDR1 is LGHNA and CDR2 YSLEER. Between the trimmed V and J ends, which lost 0 bases and 5 bases, there was a span of 5 bases. The CDR3 extends over 13 amino acids. The CDR3 protein is CASSQELNNEQFF. The CDR3 DNA sequence: TGCGCCAGCAGCCAAGAGTTAAACAATGAGCAGTTCTTC.

The chain recombines TRBV5-4 with TRBJ2-2; 10 nucleotides line up with TRBD2. V was pared by 3 bases and J by 5 bases, with 7 bases of the junction left unmatched. Germline CDR1 SGHNT, CDR2 YYREEE (reference sequence). This CDR3 spans 16 amino acids. The CDR3 loop reads CASSSDSGGNTGELFF. CDR3 DNA sequence: TGTGCCAGCAGCTCTGATAGCGGGGGGAATACCGGGGAGCTGTTTTTT.

The chain couples TRBV11-2 to TRBJ1-5; D remains unclear. This CDR3 has 17 amino acids. The germline V gene has CDR1 SGHAT and CDR2 FQNNGV. V shed 1 base and J shed 2 bases, with 15 bases lying between them. This CDR3 is CASSLGRTKSGNQPQHF. For the CDR3, the DNA is TGTGCCAGCAGCTTAGGCCGTACCAAGAGTGGCAATCAGCCCCAGCATTTT.

The chain recombines TRBV19 with TRBJ1-1; weak D call: TRBD1 (6 bases). Germline V gene sequence: CDR1 LNHDA, CDR2 SQIVND (reference sequence). There are 13 residues in the CDR3. The V gene lost 5 bases and the J gene lost 0 bases, with 7 bases spanning the gap. CDR3 sequence (DNA): TGTGCCAGTAGTTGGGGGCTGAACACTGAAGCTTTCTTT. Translated: CASSWGLNTEAFF. Using reference TRBV19 and TRBJ1-1 for the parts outside the CDR3, the full variable domain is DGGITQSPKYLFRKEGQNVTLSCEQNLNHDAMYWYRQDPGQGLRLIYYSQIVNDFQKGDIAEGYSVSREKKESFPLTVTSAQKNPTAFYLCASSWGLNTEAFFGQGTRLTVV.

This clone was recorded only once. The J gene is TRBJ1-4, the V gene TRBV2; tentative D call: TRBD1 (6 bases). Germline CDR1 and CDR2: SNHLY and FYNNEI. V shed 7 bases and J shed 3 bases, with 24 bases lying between them. This CDR3 spans 18 amino acids. The CDR3 spells CASTPESNRVMSNEKLFF. The CDR3 nucleotides read TGTGCCAGCACACCCGAATCGAACAGGGTAATGTCTAATGAAAAACTGTTTTTT.

The V and J genes are TRBV18 and TRBJ1-5; unclear D gene. CDR3 length: 13 amino acids. The V gene's germline CDR1 is KGHSH and CDR2 LQKENI. Trimming left V 1 base short and J 5 bases short, with 6 bases between. The CDR3 bases are TGTGCCAGCTCACCACTCGGAGATCAGCCCCAGCATTTT. Translation: CASSPLGDQPQHF.

The V call is TRBV5-6, the J call TRBJ2-3, with 11 bases that match TRBD1. The CDR3 has 15 amino acids. V shed 4 bases, J shed 5 bases, and the junction held 6 bases outside the gene matches. CDR1 is SGHDT and CDR2 is YYEEEE in the germline V gene. The DNA of the CDR3 is TGTGCCAGCAGCCCCCGGGACAGGGGGGAAGATACGCAGTATTTT. Its translation is CASSPRDRGEDTQYF.

V gene TRBV5-1 combines with J gene TRBJ2-1, with 8 bases aligning to TRBD1. This CDR3 comprises 17 residues. Germline V lookup: CDR1 SGHRS, CDR2 YFSETQ. V trimming: 6 bases; J trimming: 5 bases; junction bases outside the gene matches: 16. CDR3 DNA: TGCGCCAGCACTCCTGGGTACAGGGGGTGGTGGAACAATGAGCAGTTCTTC. It is translated as CASTPGYRGWWNNEQFF.

The CDR3 DNA reads TGTGCCAGCAGTGCCGGACTAGCGGGGTTCACAGATACGCAGTATTTT. This translates into CASSAGLAGFTDTQYF. This chain connects TRBV25-1 to TRBJ2-3; 12 bases align to TRBD2. This CDR3 region has 16 residues. Germline V gene data show CDR1 as MGHDK and CDR2 as SYGVNS. With 4 bases clipped from V and 2 bases from J, the junction kept 4 bases outside the gene matches.

In DNA, the CDR3 is TGTGCCAGCAGCCATCGGGTCCCATACGAGCAGTACTTC. This gives the protein CASSHRVPYEQYF. The chain joins TRBV14 to TRBJ2-7; no definite D call. In germline, CDR1 is SGHDN, CDR2 FVKESK. The V end lost 3 bases, the J end lost 4 bases, and 10 bases lay between the germline ends. The CDR3 consists of 13 residues.

V and J are TRBV27 and TRBJ2-7; a weak D match, TRBD1 (6 bases). Trimming stripped 4 bases from V and 6 bases from J, with 10 bases between. CDR3 size: 12 residues. The germline gives CDR1 MNHEY, CDR2 SMNVEV (reference sequence). The CDR3 reads CASSSTGSEQYF. CDR3 DNA sequence: TGTGCCAGCAGTTCTACAGGGTCCGAGCAGTACTTC.

To note about this clone: A junction end diverges from the germline sequence, so it may reflect a read error. This chain uses TRBV2 with TRBJ2-1; 10 nucleotides agree with TRBD1. The length of the CDR3 is 15 residues. CDR1 SNHLY and CDR2 FYNNEI come from the germline V gene. The CDR3 region is CASREGQGAYNEQFF. CDR3 nucleotide sequence: TGTGCCAGCAGAGAAGGACAGGGGGCCTACAATGAGCAGTTCTTC.

This chain connects TRBV7-8 to TRBJ1-2; 8 bases line up with TRBD1. After removal of 1 base from V and 7 bases from J, the junction contained 5 bases not matched to a gene. Per the germline V gene, CDR1 is SGHVS and CDR2 is FQNEAQ. The CDR3 has 14 amino acids. CDR3 nucleotides: TGTGCCAGCAGCTTAGATCAGGGGGCAAGTGGCTACACCTTC. Protein sequence: CASSLDQGASGYTF.

This rearrangement joins TRBV7-9 to TRBJ2-2, with 8 bases fitting TRBD1. The J segment lost 7 bases and the V segment lost 3 bases, leaving 7 bases of the junction unmatched. This CDR3 comprises 15 residues. Germline lookup yields CDR1 SEHNR and CDR2 FQNEAQ (reference sequence). The CDR3 here is CASSFEAGGRGELFF. The CDR3 DNA follows: TGTGCCAGCAGCTTCGAGGCAGGGGGCCGCGGGGAGCTGTTTTTT.

The chain uses TRBV6-5 and TRBJ2-5; TRBD1 aligns across 10 bases. V shed 3 bases and J 5 bases; nucleotides not matched to a gene: 9. The CDR3 loop spans 16 amino acids. Germline CDR1 is MNHEY and CDR2 is SVGAGI. CDR3 DNA: TGTGCCAGCAGTTATCTTGGGACAGGGGCGAGGGAGACCCAGTACTTC. Its protein is CASSYLGTGARETQYF.

The CDR3 protein is CATSILQEGAGNQPQHF. DNA for the CDR3: TGTGCCACCAGCATACTTCAGGAGGGCGCGGGCAATCAGCCCCAGCATTTT. The chain is built from TRBV15 and TRBJ1-5, with no clear D. V lost 4 bases to trimming and J lost 2 bases, with 18 bases between them. CDR1 is LNHNV and CDR2 is YYDKDF in the germline V gene (reference sequence). This CDR3 has 17 residues.

V gene TRBV5-1 combines with J gene TRBJ2-7, with D possibly matching TRBD1 (6 bases). Trimming removed 0 bases at V and 2 bases at J, with 12 bases between. The germline CDR1 and CDR2 sequences are SGHRS and YFSETQ. The CDR3 has 15 amino acids. CDR3: CASSLGPRGPYEQYF. The CDR3 nucleotides read TGCGCCAGCAGCTTGGGGCCCAGGGGCCCCTACGAGCAGTACTTC.